These 22 T cell receptor beta chains came from one sample sequenced in a study of CD8+CD57+ T cells in acquired aplastic anemia. Genomic DNA templated the TCR beta VDJ and CDR3 profiling. Using its own MiXCR run on the reads, TCRdb lists one record per CDR3 protein. The data contain 90,000 to 150,000 distinct CDR3 sequences, approximately 61% of them seen just once; the ten biggest clones take up roughly 29%. Individuals selected for sequencing had exhibited CD8+CD57+ cell expansion on flow cytometry. The sequenced sample was sorted CD4+, CD8+, or CD8+CD57+ T cells (not recorded which) from PBMCs. The receptor set was obtained from a human donor with aplastic anemia.

This clonotype was seen ten or more times. The gene calls are TRBV6-4 and TRBJ2-7, with D perhaps matching TRBD2 (6 bases). Germline assignment: CDR1 MRHNA and CDR2 SNTAGT. The CDR3 runs 12 residues. V lost 6 bases and J lost 5, with 11 bases in between. CDR3 sequence reads: CASSRSGNEQYF. The CDR3 DNA reads TGTGCCAGCAGCCGTAGCGGCAACGAGCAGTACTTC.

Turning to this clonotype: As the CDR3 is not closed by the conserved phenylalanine or tryptophan, this likely results from a read error. This chain connects TRBV6-1 to TRBJ2-7; D is uncertain. The CDR3 loop spans 13 amino acids. CDR1 is MNHNS, CDR2 SASEGT, per germline. V lost 3 bases and J lost 0, with 6 bases in between. The chain's CDR3 is CASSEGSSYEQYL. The CDR3, as DNA: TGTGCCAGCAGTGAGGGGTCCTCCTACGAGCAGTACCTC.

The rearrangement links TRBV7-9 to TRBJ1-1; D remains ambiguous. From germline, CDR1 is SEHNR and CDR2 FQNEAQ (reference sequence). The V and J ends lost 5 bases and 7 bases respectively, with 11 bases between them. This CDR3 is 12 amino acids long. The CDR3 DNA reads as TGTGCCAGCAGCCGCCAGGATAATGAAGCTTTCTTT. Amino acid sequence: CASSRQDNEAFF. Full variable domain (outside the CDR3, taken from reference TRBV7-9 and TRBJ1-1): DTGVSQNPRHKITKRGQNVTFRCDPISEHNRLYWYRQTLGQGPEFLTYFQNEAQLEKSRLLSDRFSAERPKGSFSTLEIQRTEQGDSAMYLCASSRQDNEAFFGQGTRLTVV.

This clonotype has a count of ten or more. Mismatch with germline at one junction end may stem from a read error. This chain links TRBV6-1 with TRBJ1-1; no reliable D call. Germline lookup yields CDR1 MNHNS and CDR2 SASEGT. The CDR3 is 14 residues long. Here the CDR3 DNA reads TGTGCCAGCAGCGAAGGACGGATGAACACTGAAGCTTTCTTT. Translation: CASSEGRMNTEAFF.

This clonotype was observed many times. This rearrangement joins TRBV6-1 to TRBJ2-3; D call uncertain. CDR1 and CDR2 (germline): MNHNS, SASEGT. The CDR3 consists of 13 residues. Trimming shortened V by 5 bases and J by 4 bases, and 10 bases separated the two germline ends. For the CDR3, the DNA is TGTGCCAGCAGTCCCGTAGGCGCAGATACGCAGTATTTT. It yields the protein CASSPVGADTQYF.

The chain combines TRBV20-1 with TRBJ2-7; maybe TRBD1 (7 bases). This CDR3 region has 13 residues. Looked up from germline, CDR1 is DFQATT and CDR2 is SNEGSKA (reference sequence). CDR3 protein: CGGRGDLSYEQYF. The DNA for the CDR3 is TGCGGGGGCAGGGGGGATTTGTCCTACGAGCAGTACTTC.

This clonotype has a count of ten or more. V is TRBV7-2 and J is TRBJ2-1; 8 positions match TRBD2. There are 15 residues in the CDR3. Germline assignment: CDR1 SGHTA and CDR2 FQGNSA. V gave up 5 bases and J gave up 3 bases; unmatched junction bases: 6. The CDR3: CASSPTSGLYNEQFF. In DNA form, the CDR3 reads TGTGCCAGCAGCCCAACTAGCGGTCTCTACAATGAGCAGTTCTTC.

The chain combines TRBV6-4 with TRBJ2-3; the D gene is possibly TRBD1 (5 bases). The V gene's germline CDR1 is MRHNA and CDR2 SNTAGT. The CDR3 spans 15 residues. The V and J ends lost 2 bases and 4 bases respectively, with 13 bases between them. The chain's CDR3 is CASSDDPGLADTQYF. The CDR3 nucleotides read TGTGCCAGCAGTGACGACCCAGGGCTGGCAGATACGCAGTATTTT.

The chain joins TRBV29-1 to TRBJ2-7, with D perhaps TRBD1 (6 bases). V gave up 3 bases and J gave up 0 bases, with 12 bases separating them. This CDR3 has 14 residues. Germline V gene sequence: CDR1 SQVTM, CDR2 ANQGSEA. The chain's CDR3 is CSVDRGRSSYEQYF. CDR3 coding DNA: TGCAGCGTTGACAGGGGCCGAAGCTCCTACGAGCAGTACTTC.

The chain joins TRBV10-1 to TRBJ2-5, with D perhaps matching TRBD2 (6 bases). Germline V CDR1 and CDR2: WNHNN, SYGVQD (reference sequence). V shed 4 bases and J shed 4 bases, with 13 bases lying between them. The CDR3 length is 14 residues. The CDR3 protein is CASSVGERAETQYF. CDR3 DNA: TGCGCCAGCAGTGTAGGGGAGCGGGCAGAGACCCAGTACTTC.

This clonotype turned up a few times. The chain carries TRBV29-1 and TRBJ1-2; D is uncertain. V lost 6 bases, J lost 3 bases, and 20 bases lay in between. The CDR3 spans 15 residues. Looked up from germline, CDR1 is SQVTM and CDR2 is ANQGSEA. CDR3 sequence (DNA): TGCAGCGTGGAACGCAACGTCGGTGGGTACTATGGCTACACCTTC. Amino acid sequence: CSVERNVGGYYGYTF.

The chain joins TRBV10-1 to TRBJ1-2; 9 bases agree with TRBD1. In germline, CDR1 is WNHNN, CDR2 SYGVQD (reference sequence). CDR3 size: 13 residues. V lost 7 bases to trimming and J lost 4 bases; unmatched junction nucleotides: 4. In DNA form, the CDR3 reads TGCGCCAGCATGGGGGGACAGGGCTATGGCTACACCTTC. Amino acid sequence: CASMGGQGYGYTF.

A note on this clonotype: One base away lies a much larger clone, so this may be a sequencing read error. The chain employs TRBV6-1 and TRBJ2-1, with 8 bases that match TRBD2. The ends lost 5 bases at V and 5 bases at J; junction bases unmatched: 2. Germline V gene lookup returns CDR1 MNHNS and CDR2 SASEGT. This CDR3 comprises 13 residues. The DNA for the CDR3 is TGTGCCAGCAGTCGGACTAGCCACAATGAGCAGTTCTTC. Amino acids: CASSRTSHNEQFF.

This clonotype was picked up many times. The chain couples TRBV19 to TRBJ2-3, with D hard to call. This CDR3 comprises 12 residues. With 8 bases removed from V and 1 base from J, the gap between germline ends came to 7 bases. CDR1 is LNHDA and CDR2 is SQIVND in the germline V gene (reference sequence). The CDR3 region is CASRTGTDTQYF. The DNA of the CDR3 is TGTGCCAGTCGGACGGGCACAGATACGCAGTATTTT.

This chain uses TRBV7-9 with TRBJ2-7; the D is unclear. The germline V gene encodes CDR1 SEHNR and CDR2 FQNEAQ (reference sequence). Between the trimmed V and J ends, which lost 1 base and 2 bases, there was a span of 6 bases. The CDR3 runs to 13 residues. The chain's CDR3 is CASSLGNPYEQYF. CDR3 bases: TGTGCCAGCAGCTTAGGGAACCCCTACGAGCAGTACTTC.

The rearrangement links TRBV20-1 to TRBJ1-1; weak D call: TRBD1 (6 bases). Germline V gives CDR1 DFQATT, CDR2 SNEGSKA (reference sequence). The V gene lost 0 bases and the J gene lost 8 bases, with 13 bases spanning the gap. The CDR3 has 13 residues. The CDR3 sequence: CSAREGTRPEAFF. CDR3 nucleotides: TGCAGTGCTAGAGAGGGGACAAGGCCCGAAGCTTTCTTT.

The gene calls are TRBV7-9 and TRBJ2-7; 9 nucleotides match TRBD1. Germline V gives CDR1 SEHNR, CDR2 FQNEAQ (reference sequence). CDR3 length equals 13 residues. The V and J ends lost 5 bases and 4 bases, in that order; junction bases with no gene match: 3. The CDR3 region is CASSVGQGYEQYF. The CDR3 DNA reads TGTGCCAGCAGCGTGGGACAGGGTTACGAGCAGTACTTC.

V gene TRBV9 combines with J gene TRBJ1-2; the D gene is possibly TRBD1 (5 bases). Germline assignment: CDR1 SGDLS and CDR2 YYNGEE. V was pared by 4 bases and J by 8 bases, with 21 bases between. The CDR3 runs 15 residues. Written as DNA, the CDR3 is TGTGCCAGCAGCCAAGATAAGGGAGCAGGGACCGGCTACACCTTC. This sequence encodes CASSQDKGAGTGYTF.

This clonotype has just one count. CDR3 DNA sequence: TGTGCCAGCAGCCAAGATATTGTAGCGGGGCCCTCCTACGAGCAGTACTTC. Its protein product is CASSQDIVAGPSYEQYF. V and J are TRBV4-2 and TRBJ2-7; 8 nucleotides match TRBD2. Germline CDR1 is LGHNA and CDR2 is YNFKEQ. Losses at the gene ends were 0 bases for V and 0 bases for J; bases not matched to a gene: 7. The CDR3 runs 17 residues.

V gene TRBV24-1 combines with J gene TRBJ2-1; D is perhaps TRBD2 (6 bases). The CDR3 is 15 amino acids. The V end was cut by 6 bases, the J end by 0 bases, with 11 bases between. CDR1 and CDR2 (germline): KGHDR, SFDVKD. The DNA for the CDR3 is TGTGCCACCAGTACCGTCGGGAGCTCCTACAATGAGCAGTTCTTC. As protein: CATSTVGSSYNEQFF.

This clonotype was detected only once. V is TRBV2 and J is TRBJ2-1; 9 positions match TRBD2. V trimming: 5 bases; J trimming: 5 bases; junction bases outside the gene matches: 7. The CDR3 totals 15 residues. Germline V gives CDR1 SNHLY, CDR2 FYNNEI. The chain's CDR3 is CASSFAGGGNNEQFF. DNA for the CDR3: TGTGCCAGCAGTTTCGCGGGGGGGGGAAACAATGAGCAGTTCTTC.

This chain connects TRBV10-3 to TRBJ2-1; 10 bases map to TRBD2. V was clipped by 7 bases and J by 10 bases; unmatched bases: 7. The CDR3 extends over 13 amino acids. Germline CDR1 ENHRY, CDR2 SYGVKD. CDR3 loop: CAIKGTSGDEQFF. The CDR3, as DNA: TGTGCCATCAAAGGAACTAGCGGGGACGAGCAGTTCTTC.